This entry describes one T cell receptor beta chain. This clone was observed a few times. The target of this receptor is not known. Base qualities are not recorded, but no much larger clone differs from it by a single base. Interpreted using the paper, the time point label stands for: about a year on ibrutinib. Approximately 2 micrograms of genomic DNA were extracted from cryopreserved PBMCs for TCR beta library preparation. Longitudinal blood samples from CLL patients on ibrutinib monotherapy underwent high-throughput TCR beta sequencing. Patients were enrolled in a phase 2 open-label single-center ibrutinib monotherapy trial. This record comes from a study of cytotoxic CD8 clonotypes in ibrutinib-treated CLL (dated by TCRdb to 2020 to 2022). With respect to the entire study: The cohort had about ten relapsed/refractory and some 15 treatment-naive patients; some 17 were IGHV unmutated. Responses were partial in roughly 25 patients and complete in 2; after median about 70 months follow-up, around 14 stayed in remission and about 12 progressed. Response samples were taken after a median of roughly eleven months on treatment, ranging from about 6 to 36 months. Samples averaged roughly 280,000 productive templates and 90,000 to 100,000 productive rearrangements. Longitudinal samples were obtainable from about 30% of the roughly 86 participants in the trial. Cryopreserved peripheral blood mononuclear cells were obtained before treatment, at response, and at either sustained remission or disease progression. Every sample from remission and from progressive disease was obtained while the patients were still on ibrutinib.

Results the study describes overall, beyond this receptor: At ibrutinib response clonality went up, during sustained remission it held steady, and at progression it dropped back toward baseline. Sustained-remission and progressing patients did not have matched sampling times, and lymph node repertoires were not examined. Baseline clonality exceeded that of age-matched healthy donors and correlated strongly with circulating CD8+ T-cell counts. Public clonotypes were found to be uncommon and were observed to contract or remain stable during treatment; the increase in clonality was shown to reflect expansion of private clonotypes at ibrutinib response.

Each clonotype received, on average, about 9.7x coverage in deep resolution sequencing performed on a MiSeq, where the target depth lay between 1 in 1 million and 1 in 200,000 T cells. TCR beta libraries were generated with the immunoSEQ hsTCRB Kit. Per the original workflow: Data were analyzed with ImmunoSEQ Data Assistant and ImmunoSEQ Analyzer, with V, D and J genes assigned per IMGT definitions. Clonality, with values ranging from 0 to 1, was calculated as one minus the normalized Shannon entropy of productive rearrangement frequencies. Public clonotype analysis was restricted to overrepresented clonotypes comprising at least 0.05% of each patient's repertoire. More than ten repertoires from age-matched healthy donors, obtained from immuneACCESS, served as clonality controls. TCRdb obtained this table from immuneACCESS and retained in-frame rearrangements with V and J assigned. These tables miss some clones; where compared with another copy, unresolved V genes account for less than half of the shortfall, and the remainder is unexplained. V and J calls and clone size are given by that table; D and trimming were obtained from the DNA. This sample lists hundreds of thousands of clones; 70% were detected once. The ten largest clones take up 5.5% to 6% of the sample.

V is cut back by 3 bases and J by 6 bases, with 8 bases in the junction unmatched. Per the germline V gene, SGDLS is the CDR1 and YYNGEE is the CDR2. The CDR3 goes from the cysteine to the phenylalanine over 15 residues. CDR3 DNA only is kept here, 45 bases in frame from base 1. The chain is made from TRBV9 and TRBJ1-2, and TRBD1 aligns with 10 junction nucleotides. The TCR comes from a human donor with chronic lymphocytic leukemia. The specimen comprised PBMCs, sampled after 12 months of ibrutinib treatment. The DNA sequence reads TGTGCCAGCAGCGGAACGACGACAGGGGGCGATGGCTACACCTTC. Its translation is CASSGTTTGGDGYTF.